The rows below give T cell receptor beta chains drawn from one sample of a study of beta chain features in type 1 diabetes. TCRdb's copy holds only in-frame clones and misses some; the assay was immunoSEQ multiplex PCR. The sample holds 350,000 to 450,000 clones, approximately 13% seen once. The sequencing input was naive CD4+ T cells from blood. Every receptor here comes from a man aged 25-45 years in good health. Both conserved end residues are part of each CDR3. D genes are given only for firm matches. The listing skips clone size in some rows; elsewhere it reads once, few, many or a size class.

j_gene | abundance | d_gene | v_gene | CDR3aa | CDR3nt
TRBJ1-2 | few | . | TRBV18 | CASSPDRLYGYTF | TGTGCCAGCTCACCCGACAGGCTCTATGGCTACACCTTC
TRBJ2-1 | . | . | TRBV9 | CASSVAGISYNEQFF | TGTGCCAGCAGCGTAGCGGGCATCTCCTACAATGAGCAGTTCTTC
TRBJ2-2 | . | . | TRBV7-9 | CAPRGDTGELFF | TGTGCCCCACGGGGAGACACCGGGGAGCTGTTTTTT
TRBJ1-5 | few | . | TRBV13 | CASSSWGNQPQHF | TGTGCCAGCAGCTCATGGGGAAATCAGCCCCAGCATTTT
TRBJ2-5 | few | . | TRBV12-5 | CASGFSPKETQYF | TGTGCTAGTGGTTTTAGTCCTAAGGAGACCCAGTACTTC
TRBJ2-3 | few | TRBD2 | TRBV7-6 | CASSFSGTITNTQYF | TGTGCCAGCAGCTTCTCCGGGACTATCACTAATACGCAGTATTTT
TRBJ1-2 | few | TRBD1 | TRBV29-1 | CSVVGQAANYGYTF | TGCAGCGTTGTCGGACAGGCAGCTAACTATGGCTACACCTTC
TRBJ1-1 | few | . | TRBV9 | CASSGYRATEAFF | TGTGCCAGCAGCGGCTACAGGGCCACTGAAGCTTTCTTT
TRBJ2-3 | . | . | TRBV11-2 | CASSRPSTDTQYF | TGTGCCAGCAGCCGTCCTAGCACAGATACGCAGTATTTT
TRBJ2-7 | . | TRBD1 | TRBV5-1 | CASNWEGQGLFEQYF | TGCGCCAGCAATTGGGAAGGACAGGGGCTCTTCGAGCAGTACTTC
TRBJ2-3 | . | TRBD2 | TRBV11-2 | CASKTSGGTDTQYF | TGTGCCAGCAAGACTAGCGGGGGCACAGATACGCAGTATTTT
TRBJ1-1 | . | . | TRBV9 | CASSVVQGTEAFF | TGTGCCAGCAGCGTAGTCCAGGGTACTGAAGCTTTCTTT
TRBJ1-1 | . | . | TRBV5-4 | CASRNRGGTEAFF | TGTGCCAGCAGAAATAGGGGTGGCACTGAAGCTTTCTTT
TRBJ2-2 | few | . | TRBV7-2 | CASSLEGTTGELFF | TGTGCCAGCAGCTTAGAGGGGACCACCGGGGAGCTGTTTTTT
TRBJ2-5 | . | TRBD1 | TRBV4-3 | CASSPRTGGETQYF | TGCGCCAGCAGCCCGAGGACAGGTGGAGAGACCCAGTACTTC
TRBJ1-5 | few | . | TRBV9 | CASSVAAPDGPQHF | TGTGCCAGCAGCGTAGCTGCGCCGGACGGGCCCCAGCATTTT
TRBJ2-1 | . | . | TRBV14 | CASSQGLTRRKFF | TGTGCCAGCAGCCAGGGACTGACACGGCGGAAGTTCTTC
TRBJ2-7 | few | . | TRBV28 | CASTRGGEQYF | TGTGCCAGCACCAGGGGCGGCGAGCAGTACTTC
TRBJ1-3 | few | . | TRBV4-3 | CASSLYPALRGSGNTIYF | TGCGCCAGCAGCCTCTACCCCGCTTTGAGGGGCTCTGGAAACACCATATATTTT
TRBJ2-6 | few | . | TRBV5-1 | CASSFMNSGANVLTF | TGCGCCAGCAGCTTTATGAACTCTGGGGCCAACGTCCTGACTTTC
TRBJ2-4 | few | TRBD2 | TRBV7-2 | CASSPGLAPGIQYF | TGTGCCAGCAGTCCGGGACTAGCCCCGGGTATTCAGTACTTC
TRBJ1-2 | few | TRBD1 | TRBV4-3 | CASSRLGQGIQGYTF | TGCGCCAGCAGCCGCTTGGGACAGGGGATTCAGGGCTACACCTTC
TRBJ2-1 | . | TRBD2 | TRBV18 | CASSPLGGDGSYNEQFF | TGTGCCAGCTCCCCTTTGGGAGGGGACGGCTCCTACAATGAGCAGTTCTTC
TRBJ1-6 | few | . | TRBV9 | CASSASSTGYSPLHF | TGTGCCAGCAGCGCGTCATCGACAGGTTATTCACCCCTCCACTTT
TRBJ2-6 | . | . | TRBV5-1 | CASSTTRGANVLTF | TGCGCCAGCAGCACAACACGAGGGGCCAACGTCCTGACTTTC
TRBJ1-3 | few | . | TRBV30 | CAWSVGSVAGNTIYF | TGTGCCTGGAGTGTTGGGTCAGTGGCTGGAAACACCATATATTTT
TRBJ2-3 | few | TRBD2 | TRBV29-1 | CSSRGEGTDTQYF | TGCAGCTCCCGGGGGGAGGGCACAGATACGCAGTATTTT
TRBJ2-5 | few | TRBD1 | TRBV4-1 | CASSLGQGKETQYF | TGCGCCAGCAGCCTTGGACAGGGGAAAGAGACCCAGTACTTC
TRBJ2-5 | . | TRBD2 | TRBV2 | CASSGGGGETQYF | TGTGCCAGCAGTGGAGGCGGGGGTGAGACCCAGTACTTC
TRBJ2-5 | . | . | TRBV18 | CASSPLGGTPQETQYF | TGTGCCAGCTCACCTCTCGGAGGGACCCCTCAAGAGACCCAGTACTTC
TRBJ2-1 | few | . | TRBV9 | CASSVVGQAYNEQFF | TGTGCCAGCAGCGTGGTCGGTCAGGCCTACAATGAGCAGTTCTTC
TRBJ2-4 | . | . | TRBV9 | CASSDGSLAKNIQYF | TGTGCCAGCAGCGACGGGTCCTTAGCCAAAAACATTCAGTACTTC
TRBJ2-3 | few | . | TRBV4-1 | CASSQGWARDTQYF | TGCGCCAGCAGCCAGGGGTGGGCGAGGGATACGCAGTATTTT
TRBJ2-1 | many | . | TRBV30 | CAWMGRSYNEQFF | TGTGCCTGGATGGGGCGATCCTACAATGAGCAGTTCTTC
TRBJ2-3 | . | . | TRBV30 | CAWTLGASTDTQYF | TGTGCCTGGACCTTGGGGGCTAGCACAGATACGCAGTATTTT
TRBJ2-7 | few | . | TRBV27 | CASSLSGGPYEQYF | TGTGCCAGCAGTTTATCTGGGGGCCCGTACGAGCAGTACTTC
TRBJ2-1 | few | TRBD2 | TRBV29-1 | CSVGGTSVYNEQFF | TGCAGCGTTGGGGGGACTAGCGTTTACAATGAGCAGTTCTTC
TRBJ1-1 | . | . | TRBV29-1 | CSVGRKGINTEAFF | TGCAGCGTTGGAAGGAAGGGGATCAACACTGAAGCTTTCTTT
TRBJ1-1 | . | . | TRBV7-2 | CASSLETGPRAFF | TGTGCCAGCAGCTTAGAGACAGGACCGCGAGCTTTCTTT
TRBJ2-7 | few | . | TRBV5-1 | CASSFPGLDEQYF | TGCGCCAGCAGCTTCCCCGGGTTGGACGAGCAGTACTTC
TRBJ2-2 | few | . | TRBV9 | CASSVGMGVLTGELFF | TGTGCCAGCAGCGTAGGAATGGGAGTACTAACCGGGGAGCTGTTTTTT
TRBJ2-3 | few | . | TRBV28 | CASSLAPVLSTDTQYF | TGTGCCAGCAGTTTAGCGCCCGTCTTGTCCACAGATACGCAGTATTTT
TRBJ2-2 | . | TRBD1 | TRBV7-6 | CASSRQGRWAGELFF | TGTGCCAGCAGCCGACAGGGAAGATGGGCCGGGGAGCTGTTTTTT
TRBJ1-1 | few | . | TRBV2 | CASFAVNTEAFF | TGTGCCAGCTTCGCAGTGAACACTGAAGCTTTCTTT
TRBJ1-2 | few | TRBD1 | TRBV18 | CASSHATGQGYGYTF | TGTGCCAGCTCACACGCAACGGGACAGGGGTATGGCTACACCTTC
TRBJ1-1 | few | . | TRBV7-2 | CASSFGGLNTEAFF | TGTGCCAGCAGCTTCGGAGGACTTAACACTGAAGCTTTCTTT